The next 30 T cell receptor beta chains were all read from a single sample in a study of cytomegalovirus exposure and HLA in healthy donors. PCR amplification relied on 60 Vbeta primers (plus 13 Jbeta primers). Only in-frame clones appear in the TCRdb table, and some are missing; sequencing was by immunoSEQ multiplex PCR. This table holds under 130,000 clones, 60% to 85% found once. Sequenced input: PBMCs. These receptors all come from a man aged 35-49 years in good health and CMV-seronegative.

This chain connects TRBV5-8 to TRBJ2-2; TRBD1 might be the D (7 bases). The CDR3 covers 17 residues. Germline assignment: CDR1 SGHTS and CDR2 YDEGEE. The germline V and J ends were trimmed by 4 bases and 5 bases, with 21 bases remaining between them. The CDR3 DNA sequence: TGTGCCAGCAGCCCGCAAAAAGTCAGGGGGGATACCGGGGAGCTGTTTTTT. This gives the protein CASSPQKVRGDTGELFF.

Here the CDR3 DNA reads TGCGCCAGCACTCTAGCGGACTACTACGAGCAGTACTTC. Its translation is CASTLADYYEQYF. The chain has TRBV10-2 and TRBJ2-7; 7 bases map to TRBD2. CDR1 and CDR2 (germline): WSHSY, SAAADI. This CDR3 contains 13 residues. V lost 7 bases, J lost 3 bases, and 6 bases stayed unmatched.

This clone was observed a handful of times. The chain combines TRBV15 with TRBJ2-7, with a weak D call TRBD1 (6 bases). This CDR3 has 15 residues. V gave up 0 bases and J gave up 2 bases, with 11 bases separating them. Germline V gene lookup returns CDR1 LNHNV and CDR2 YYDKDF (reference sequence). CDR3 in DNA: TGTGCCACCAGCAGAGAGACAGGTTTTCCCTACGAGCAGTACTTC. This gives the protein CATSRETGFPYEQYF.

The gene calls are TRBV19 and TRBJ2-6, with D tentatively TRBD1 (6 bases). Germline-derived CDR1 and CDR2 are LNHDA and SQIVND (reference sequence). This CDR3 has 15 residues. The V and J ends lost 8 bases and 0 bases respectively, with 11 bases between them. The CDR3 loop reads CASAQGYSGANVLTF. CDR3 in DNA: TGTGCCAGTGCACAGGGATACTCTGGGGCCAACGTCCTGACTTTC.

The genes are TRBV18 and TRBJ1-4, with D hard to call. CDR1 is KGHSH, CDR2 LQKENI, per germline. The CDR3 totals 13 residues. Trimming pared 4 bases from V and 7 bases from J, leaving 10 bases between. CDR3 loop: CASSRTGGEKLFF. CDR3 bases: TGTGCCAGCTCACGGACTGGTGGTGAAAAACTGTTTTTT.

This clone was counted between two and nine times. The chain has TRBV7-9 and TRBJ2-3; 16 positions match TRBD2. This CDR3 region has 18 residues. V gave up 5 bases and J gave up 3 bases; unmatched junction bases: 8. Germline CDR1 reads SEHNR; CDR2 reads FQNEAQ (reference sequence). The CDR3 DNA follows: TGTGCCAGCAGCCGAGGGACTAGCGGGAGGGCCGGAACAGATACGCAGTATTTT. Protein: CASSRGTSGRAGTDTQYF.

The J gene is TRBJ2-3, the V gene TRBV6-4, with D perhaps matching TRBD2 (5 bases). V dropped 3 bases and J dropped 2 bases, with 9 bases sitting between them. The CDR3 extends over 14 amino acids. The germline gives CDR1 MRHNA, CDR2 SNTAGT. Written as DNA, the CDR3 is TGTGCCAGCAGTGAAGCCCTAGCCACAGATACGCAGTATTTT. Translated: CASSEALATDTQYF.

The chain uses TRBV7-2 and TRBJ2-7; 11 bases align to TRBD2. Trimming took 5 bases from V and 2 from J; bases not matched to a gene: 2. The CDR3 has 14 residues. Germline V lookup: CDR1 SGHTA, CDR2 FQGNSA. CDR3 bases: TGTGCCAGCAGCCAGACTAGCGGGGCCTACGAGCAGTACTTC. Translating it yields CASSQTSGAYEQYF.

Only a few counts were recorded for this clone. The J gene is TRBJ2-7, the V gene TRBV7-8, with 10 positions matching TRBD1. V lost 5 bases to trimming and J lost 8 bases; unmatched junction nucleotides: 9. CDR1 is SGHVS, CDR2 FQNEAQ, per germline. The CDR3 is 14 amino acids. The CDR3 nucleotides are TGTGCCAGCAGCCTACGGGGACAGGGGAATAAGCAGTACTTC. Translating it yields CASSLRGQGNKQYF.

The V gene is TRBV27, the J gene TRBJ1-5, with a possible D match to TRBD1 (6 bases). V was cut by 4 bases and J by 0 bases, with 10 bases left in between. The CDR3 totals 15 residues. The germline gives CDR1 MNHEY, CDR2 SMNVEV (reference sequence). The CDR3 here is CASSSQGYSNQPQHF. The CDR3 DNA follows: TGTGCCAGCAGTTCACAGGGATATAGCAATCAGCCCCAGCATTTT.

The V call is TRBV11-3, the J call TRBJ1-5; D unresolved. With 4 bases removed from V and 4 bases from J, the gap between germline ends came to 8 bases. Germline assignment: CDR1 SGHNT and CDR2 YENEEA. The length of the CDR3 is 13 residues. The CDR3 protein is CASSSNWNQPQHF. The CDR3, as DNA: TGTGCCAGCAGCTCCAACTGGAATCAGCCCCAGCATTTT.

The V call is TRBV19, the J call TRBJ1-2; 7 bases match TRBD1. Germline V gene data show CDR1 as LNHDA and CDR2 as SQIVND (reference sequence). J gave up 1 base and V 5 bases, and 4 bases lay outside the gene matches. The CDR3 sequence is 14 residues long. The CDR3 sequence is CASSADRVNYGYTF. In nucleotides, the CDR3 is TGTGCCAGTAGTGCCGACAGGGTTAACTATGGCTACACCTTC.

V and J are TRBV7-8 and TRBJ2-7, with TRBD2 as a possible D gene (6 bases). Germline lookup yields CDR1 SGHVS and CDR2 FQNEAQ. V lost 7 bases to trimming and J lost 1 base, with 14 bases between them. The CDR3 has 14 residues. The CDR3 here is CASNARDWSYEQYF. CDR3 bases: TGTGCCAGCAACGCCCGGGACTGGTCCTACGAGCAGTACTTC.

The gene calls are TRBV19 and TRBJ2-7, with a possible D match to TRBD1 (6 bases). CDR1 is LNHDA and CDR2 is SQIVND in the germline V gene (reference sequence). V lost 6 bases, J lost 4 bases, and 19 bases lay in between. This CDR3 comprises 15 residues. The DNA of the CDR3 is TGTGCCAGTAGATGGCGGGCCGGACAGCAATACGAGCAGTACTTC. Its translation is CASRWRAGQQYEQYF.

This clone was counted only a few times. The gene calls are TRBV5-6 and TRBJ2-3, with 10 bases that match TRBD2. With V trimmed by 1 base and J by 2 bases, 4 bases remained unmatched. Per the germline V gene, CDR1 is SGHDT and CDR2 is YYEEEE. The CDR3 totals 16 residues. CDR3 protein: CASSLSTSGNTDTQYF. In DNA form, the CDR3 reads TGTGCCAGCAGCTTGTCCACTAGCGGGAACACAGATACGCAGTATTTT.

The chain uses TRBV19 and TRBJ1-2; D is ambiguous. The ends were cut back, 1 base at V and 8 bases at J, with 8 bases in the middle. There are 12 residues in the CDR3. Germline loops: CDR1 LNHDA, CDR2 SQIVND (reference sequence). The CDR3 sequence is CASSIGAVGYTF. DNA for the CDR3: TGTGCCAGTAGTATAGGGGCAGTCGGCTACACCTTC.

V is TRBV4-1 and J is TRBJ2-1, with unresolved D. V lost 4 bases and J lost 9, with 10 bases in between. Germline assignment: CDR1 MGHRA and CDR2 YSYEKL. This CDR3 is 12 amino acids long. The CDR3, as DNA: TGCGCCAGCAGCCTCGACCCAGGTGAGCAGTTCTTC. The encoded protein is CASSLDPGEQFF.

J is TRBJ1-1 and V is TRBV11-1, with 7 nucleotides matching TRBD1. The CDR3 has 13 amino acids. After removal of 3 bases from V and 3 bases from J, the junction contained 1 base not matched to a gene. CDR1 is SGHAT and CDR2 is FQDESV in the germline V gene (reference sequence). DNA of the CDR3: TGTGCCAGCAGCTTCGACAGGGACACTGAAGCTTTCTTT. Its protein product is CASSFDRDTEAFF. Variable domain in full (rest from reference TRBV11-1 and TRBJ1-1): EAEVAQSPRYKITEKSQAVAFWCDPISGHATLYWYRQILGQGPELLVQFQDESVVDDSQLPKDRFSAERLKGVDSTLKIQPAELGDSAMYLCASSFDRDTEAFFGQGTRLTVV.

CDR3 amino acids: CASSLGRSRNQPQHF. CDR3 coding DNA: TGTGCCAGCAGCTTGGGGAGGAGTCGCAATCAGCCCCAGCATTTT. The chain carries TRBV5-8 and TRBJ1-5; D is uncertain. Looked up from germline, CDR1 is SGHTS and CDR2 is YDEGEE. The CDR3 covers 15 residues. V gave up 0 bases and J gave up 2 bases, with 9 bases separating them.

The chain joins TRBV6-6 to TRBJ2-5; 7 nucleotides agree with TRBD1. The J call could be wrong; TRBJ2-7 is a better fit for the DNA end. Germline loops: CDR1 MNHNY, CDR2 SVGAGI (reference sequence). The CDR3 runs 12 residues. The CDR3 sequence: CATNRGFYEQYF. CDR3 nucleotides: TGTGCCACCAACAGGGGTTTCTACGAGCAGTACTTC.

CDR3 nucleotide sequence: TGCGCCAGCAGCCGGCAGGGGGTAGCCTACAATGAGCAGTTCTTC. Translated: CASSRQGVAYNEQFF. The gene calls are TRBV5-1 and TRBJ2-1, with 7 nucleotides matching TRBD1. The CDR3 runs to 15 residues. With V trimmed by 4 bases and J by 2 bases, 6 bases remained unmatched. Germline assignment: CDR1 SGHRS and CDR2 YFSETQ.

V is TRBV6-1 and J is TRBJ2-1; TRBD2 matches 10 bases. The J segment lost 1 base and the V segment lost 3 bases, leaving 9 bases of the junction unmatched. CDR3 length: 18 amino acids. Germline lookup yields CDR1 MNHNS and CDR2 SASEGT. Here the CDR3 DNA reads TGTGCCAGCAGTGATGACATAGGGACTAGCGAGTCCTACAATGAGCAGTTCTTC. It translates to CASSDDIGTSESYNEQFF.

The chain joins TRBV18 to TRBJ1-5; tentatively, D is TRBD1 (5 bases). Trimming pared 4 bases from V and 10 bases from J, leaving 17 bases between. The CDR3 sequence is 14 residues long. Per the germline V gene, CDR1 is KGHSH and CDR2 is LQKENI. The chain's CDR3 is CASSQGVEISPQHF. CDR3 nucleotides: TGTGCCAGCTCACAAGGGGTAGAGATCAGCCCCCAGCATTTT.

The V call is TRBV27, the J call TRBJ1-1; possibly TRBD1 for D (6 bases). This CDR3 has 13 amino acids. Germline V gene lookup returns CDR1 MNHEY and CDR2 SMNVEV (reference sequence). V was trimmed by 3 bases and J by 3 bases, leaving 8 bases between them. The CDR3 sequence is CASSLYRDTEAFF. CDR3 bases: TGTGCCAGCAGTTTGTACAGGGACACTGAAGCTTTCTTT.

In this sample, this clone turned up many times. The chain employs TRBV4-2 and TRBJ2-1; 9 nucleotides agree with TRBD2. Germline CDR1 reads LGHNA; CDR2 reads YNFKEQ. The trim removed 0 bases at V and 6 bases at J, leaving 3 bases unmatched. This CDR3 is 15 amino acids long. CDR3 in amino acids: CASSQDSGSVNEQFF. For the CDR3, the DNA is TGTGCCAGCAGCCAAGATAGCGGGAGTGTCAATGAGCAGTTCTTC.

Details on this clone: The same CDR3 is also encoded by other DNA sequences in this sample. This chain links TRBV28 with TRBJ1-5; 7 nucleotides align to TRBD1. With V trimmed by 4 bases and J by 7 bases, 7 bases remained unmatched. Germline V gene data show CDR1 as MDHEN and CDR2 as SYDVKM. The CDR3 runs to 14 residues. CDR3 loop: CASSSDRARQPQHF. The CDR3, as DNA: TGTGCCAGCAGTTCCGACAGGGCTCGGCAGCCCCAGCATTTT.

This clone was seen a few times. V usage is TRBV6-6 and J usage is TRBJ1-2; D unclear. V gave up 2 bases and J gave up 2 bases, with 12 bases separating them. There are 15 residues in the CDR3. Per germline, CDR1 MNHNY and CDR2 SVGAGI (reference sequence). CDR3: CASSYRPNNNYGYTF. CDR3 nucleotides: TGTGCCAGCAGTTACCGCCCCAACAACAACTATGGCTACACCTTC.

CDR3 amino acids: CASSSEEHNEQFF. The CDR3 DNA is TGTGCCAGCAGTTCCGAGGAGCACAATGAGCAGTTCTTC. The chain is built from TRBV11-3 and TRBJ2-1, with D uncertain. CDR1 is SGHNT and CDR2 is YENEEA in the germline V gene. V was clipped by 6 bases and J by 5 bases, with 11 bases between them. CDR3 length equals 13 residues.

The chain carries TRBV6-5 and TRBJ1-5, with D hard to call. The CDR3 loop spans 14 amino acids. From germline, CDR1 is MNHEY and CDR2 SVGAGI. The V and J ends lost 6 bases and 7 bases respectively, with 16 bases between them. The CDR3 loop reads CASSITDGGQPQHF. The CDR3 coding sequence is TGTGCCAGCAGCATAACCGACGGAGGCCAGCCCCAGCATTTT.

This chain links TRBV28 with TRBJ1-2, with D possibly TRBD1 on 6 matching bases. Germline V gives CDR1 MDHEN, CDR2 SYDVKM. The CDR3 runs 12 residues. Trimming cost V 6 bases and J 8 bases, with 13 bases left between them. DNA of the CDR3: TGTGCCAGCAGCCCCCCTGGGGGCGGCTACACCTTC. Amino acid sequence: CASSPPGGGYTF.